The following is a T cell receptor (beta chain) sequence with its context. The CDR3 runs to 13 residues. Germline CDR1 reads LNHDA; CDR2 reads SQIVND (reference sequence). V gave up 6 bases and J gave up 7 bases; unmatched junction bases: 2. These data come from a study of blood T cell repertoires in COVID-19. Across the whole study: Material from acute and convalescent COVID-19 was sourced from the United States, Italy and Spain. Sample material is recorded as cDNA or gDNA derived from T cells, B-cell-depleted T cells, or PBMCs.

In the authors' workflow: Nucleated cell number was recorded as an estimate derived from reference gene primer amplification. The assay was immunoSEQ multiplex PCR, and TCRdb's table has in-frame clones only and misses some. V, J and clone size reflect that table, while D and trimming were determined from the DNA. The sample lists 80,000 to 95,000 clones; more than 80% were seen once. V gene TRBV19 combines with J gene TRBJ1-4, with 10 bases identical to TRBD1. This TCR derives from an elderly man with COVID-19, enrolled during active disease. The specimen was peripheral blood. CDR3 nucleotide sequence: TGTGCCAGTAGGACAGGGGGCGGTGAAAAACTGTTTTTT. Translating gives CASRTGGGEKLFF. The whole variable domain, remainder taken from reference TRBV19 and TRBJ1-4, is DGGITQSPKYLFRKEGQNVTLSCEQNLNHDAMYWYRQDPGQGLRLIYYSQIVNDFQKGDIAEGYSVSREKKESFPLTVTSAQKNPTAFYLCASRTGGGEKLFFGSGTQLSVL.